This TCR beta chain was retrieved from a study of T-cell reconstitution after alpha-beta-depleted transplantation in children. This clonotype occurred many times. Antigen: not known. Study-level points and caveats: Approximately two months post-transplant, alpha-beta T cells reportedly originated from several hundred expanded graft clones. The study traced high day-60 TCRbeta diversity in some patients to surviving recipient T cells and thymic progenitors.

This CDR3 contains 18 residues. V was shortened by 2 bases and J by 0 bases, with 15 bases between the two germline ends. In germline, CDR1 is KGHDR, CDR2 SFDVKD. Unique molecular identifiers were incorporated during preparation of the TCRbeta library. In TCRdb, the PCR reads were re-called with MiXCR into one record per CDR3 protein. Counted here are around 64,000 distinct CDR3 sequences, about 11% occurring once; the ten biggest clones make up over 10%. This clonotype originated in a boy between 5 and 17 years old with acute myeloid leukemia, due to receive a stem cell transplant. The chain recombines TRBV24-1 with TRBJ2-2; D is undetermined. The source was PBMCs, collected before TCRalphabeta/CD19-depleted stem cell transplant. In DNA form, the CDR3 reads TGTGCCACCAGTGATTCTCTTTTCGACATCGCGAACACCGGGGAGCTGTTTTTT. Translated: CATSDSLFDIANTGELFF.